One sample yielded the 26 T cell receptor beta chains listed below, sequenced in a study of OX40 agonist ivuxolimab in advanced cancers. The protocol was immunoSEQ multiplex PCR, while the TCRdb copy is restricted to in-frame clones and leaves out a portion. The sample shows around 50,000 clones, approximately 78% of them seen only once. This sample comprised CD4+ or CD8+ T cells sorted from blood, obtained in a trial of the OX40 agonist ivuxolimab. The source is an adult with an advanced solid tumor such as melanoma, head and neck, liver or kidney cancer.

The chain uses TRBV7-9 and TRBJ2-5, with TRBD2 matching 9 bases. V shed 3 bases, J shed 1 base, and the junction held 0 bases outside the gene matches. The CDR3 consists of 14 residues. The germline V gene encodes CDR1 SEHNR and CDR2 FQNEAQ (reference sequence). The CDR3 DNA reads as TGTGCCAGCAGCTTGGGACTAGCCCAAGAGACCCAGTACTTC. Protein sequence: CASSLGLAQETQYF.

The chain recombines TRBV19 with TRBJ2-2, with D tentatively TRBD2 (5 bases). V shed 3 bases and J shed 6 bases, with 14 bases lying between them. CDR3 length equals 15 residues. CDR1 is LNHDA and CDR2 is SQIVND in the germline V gene (reference sequence). In DNA form, the CDR3 reads TGTGCCAGTAGTATCTCCCGGGGTAACCCCGGGGAGCTGTTTTTT. Translating gives CASSISRGNPGELFF.

CDR3: CASSSGGSAYNEQFF. CDR3 coding DNA: TGTGCCAGCAGCTCGGGGGGTAGCGCCTACAATGAGCAGTTCTTC. The chain carries TRBV11-1 and TRBJ2-1, with 7 bases identical to TRBD2. V lost 4 bases and J lost 2; bases outside the gene matches: 5. CDR1 SGHAT and CDR2 FQDESV come from the germline V gene (reference sequence). The CDR3 spans 15 residues.

This sequence joins TRBV4-1 and TRBJ2-7, with TRBD1 matching 8 bases. The CDR3 is made up of 15 amino acids. CDR1 is MGHRA, CDR2 YSYEKL, per germline. J gave up 0 bases and V 4 bases, and 5 bases lay outside the gene matches. The CDR3 region is CASSPGGQVSYEQYF. CDR3 sequence (DNA): TGCGCCAGCAGCCCCGGGGGACAGGTCTCCTACGAGCAGTACTTC.

This clone was recorded only once. This sequence joins TRBV5-1 and TRBJ2-7; 8 positions match TRBD1. Germline loops: CDR1 SGHRS, CDR2 YFSETQ. The CDR3 covers 15 residues. J gave up 3 bases and V 0 bases, and 5 bases lay outside the gene matches. CDR3 nucleotide sequence: TGCGCCAGCAGCTTGGCTGGGACAGGAGTCTACGAGCAGTACTTC. This codes for CASSLAGTGVYEQYF.

V usage is TRBV2 and J usage is TRBJ1-4; D might be TRBD1 (6 bases). Trimming stripped 3 bases from V and 8 bases from J, with 16 bases between. Germline V CDR1 and CDR2: SNHLY, FYNNEI. The CDR3 spans 15 residues. The CDR3 DNA sequence: TGTGCCAGCAGTGACCGCAGGGGTTGGATGGAAAAACTGTTTTTT. Translated, it gives CASSDRRGWMEKLFF.

The J gene is TRBJ2-7, the V gene TRBV7-2; D not certain. CDR3 length equals 13 residues. Trimming pared 5 bases from V and 6 bases from J, leaving 14 bases between. Germline V gene lookup returns CDR1 SGHTA and CDR2 FQGNSA. This chain's CDR3 is CASSITYTGEQYF. CDR3 nucleotide sequence: TGTGCCAGCAGCATAACCTATACGGGCGAGCAGTACTTC.

The CDR3 reads CASSEAPGNTIYF. The DNA of the CDR3 is TGTGCCAGCAGTGAAGCACCTGGAAACACCATATATTTT. This chain uses TRBV6-1 with TRBJ1-3; no reliable D call. Trimming removed 0 bases at V and 2 bases at J, with 2 bases between. CDR3 length: 13 amino acids. Germline V lookup: CDR1 MNHNS, CDR2 SASEGT.

V and J are TRBV5-4 and TRBJ2-2; the D is unclear. This CDR3 spans 15 amino acids. Germline CDR1 reads SGHNT; CDR2 reads YYREEE (reference sequence). V lost 0 bases and J lost 0, with 6 bases in between. CDR3 protein: CASSLELANTGELFF. The CDR3 bases are TGTGCCAGCAGCTTGGAACTGGCGAACACCGGGGAGCTGTTTTTT.

The V call is TRBV29-1, the J call TRBJ1-1; weak D call: TRBD1 (6 bases). The V and J ends lost 2 bases and 1 base respectively, with 11 bases between them. CDR3 size: 14 residues. Germline lookup yields CDR1 SQVTM and CDR2 ANQGSEA. CDR3 loop: CSVEFPDRNTEAFF. The CDR3 DNA reads TGCAGCGTTGAATTCCCGGACAGGAACACTGAAGCTTTCTTT.

V gene TRBV2 combines with J gene TRBJ2-6; TRBD2 is a possible D gene (6 bases). Germline V gene lookup returns CDR1 SNHLY and CDR2 FYNNEI. This CDR3 is 14 amino acids long. V lost 6 bases and J 1 base, leaving 7 bases between the germline ends. CDR3 sequence reads: CASRRESGANVLTF. The CDR3 DNA reads as TGTGCCAGCAGGCGGGAATCTGGGGCCAACGTCCTGACTTTC.

The chain is built from TRBV6-4 and TRBJ2-3; 10 positions agree with TRBD2. V lost 5 bases to trimming and J lost 1 base; unmatched junction nucleotides: 9. The germline CDR1 and CDR2 sequences are MRHNA and SNTAGT. CDR3 length: 17 amino acids. CDR3 coding DNA: TGTGCCAGCAGTCGCCCAAGGACTAGCGGCGGCACAGATACGCAGTATTTT. Amino acid sequence: CASSRPRTSGGTDTQYF.

The genes are TRBV7-2 and TRBJ2-7; possible D gene TRBD2, 5 bases. Germline lookup yields CDR1 SGHTA and CDR2 FQGNSA. Between the trimmed V and J ends, which lost 2 bases and 0 bases, there was a span of 14 bases. This CDR3 contains 16 residues. CDR3 DNA: TGTGCCAGCAGCTTAAAGGGAGAATGGCCCTCCTACGAGCAGTACTTC. Encoded protein: CASSLKGEWPSYEQYF.

This clone was detected a few times. The V gene is TRBV4-1, the J gene TRBJ1-3; the D is unclear. This CDR3 comprises 11 residues. V was trimmed by 5 bases and J by 2 bases, leaving 1 base between them. CDR1 and CDR2 from the germline V gene are MGHRA and YSYEKL. The CDR3 protein is CASSAGNTIYF. The CDR3 region has the DNA TGCGCCAGCAGCGCTGGAAACACCATATATTTT.

This chain uses TRBV5-1 with TRBJ2-3; possible D gene TRBD1, 5 bases. Germline CDR1 is SGHRS and CDR2 is YFSETQ. Trimming stripped 0 bases from V and 0 bases from J, with 8 bases between. The CDR3 consists of 15 residues. The CDR3 protein is CASSLVDRSTDTQYF. The CDR3 DNA reads TGCGCCAGCAGCTTGGTCGACAGAAGCACAGATACGCAGTATTTT.

The table lists this clone with a count of one. The chain recombines TRBV7-3 with TRBJ2-3; no definite D call. Trimming shortened V by 4 bases and J by 6 bases, and 14 bases separated the two germline ends. The germline V gene encodes CDR1 SGHTA and CDR2 FQGTGA. The CDR3 consists of 14 residues. The CDR3 loop is CASSSLLGIDTQYF. The DNA of the CDR3 is TGTGCCAGCAGCTCCCTTCTCGGCATTGATACGCAGTATTTT.

The V call is TRBV5-3, the J call TRBJ2-7; a possible D gene is TRBD1 (6 bases). TRBV5-3 is reported as an ORF; its role is uncertain. The CDR3 totals 16 residues. V was cut by 2 bases and J by 1 base, with 16 bases left in between. The CDR3, as DNA: TGTGCCAGAAGCTTCCTTTGGGACACCCCATCCTACGAGCAGTACTTC. Translated, it gives CARSFLWDTPSYEQYF.

The V call is TRBV4-1, the J call TRBJ2-5, with 8 bases lining up with TRBD2. Unmatched junction bases numbered 7, after V lost 0 bases and J lost 1 base. The germline V gene has CDR1 MGHRA and CDR2 YSYEKL. The CDR3 is made up of 17 amino acids. CDR3 sequence reads: CASSQDPSGLVQETQYF. CDR3 in DNA: TGCGCCAGCAGCCAAGACCCCTCGGGACTAGTCCAAGAGACCCAGTACTTC.

This clone was detected a few times. The V and J genes are TRBV6-1 and TRBJ2-7; tentatively, D is TRBD1 (5 bases). Trimming stripped 9 bases from V and 7 bases from J, with 16 bases between. The CDR3 has 12 residues. Germline lookup yields CDR1 MNHNS and CDR2 SASEGT. CDR3 amino acids: CASSIGAREQYF. CDR3 DNA: TGTGCCAGTTCGATTGGGGCGAGAGAGCAGTACTTC.

The V and J genes are TRBV23-1 and TRBJ2-7; D is unresolved. TRBV23-1 carries the ORF label, with uncertain function. The length of the CDR3 is 14 residues. Trimming removed 1 base at V and 1 base at J, with 8 bases between. CDR3 DNA: TGCGCCAGCAGTCAATTGGTGGCTTCCTACGAGCAGTACTTC. Translated, it gives CASSQLVASYEQYF.

The CDR3 here is CASSQESSGGAETQYF. CDR3 DNA: TGTGCCAGCAGCCAAGAGTCTAGCGGGGGGGCAGAGACCCAGTACTTC. This chain joins TRBV4-2 and TRBJ2-5, with 12 nucleotides matching TRBD2. The V gene's germline CDR1 is LGHNA and CDR2 YNFKEQ. V trimming: 0 bases; J trimming: 4 bases; junction bases outside the gene matches: 3. The CDR3 spans 16 residues.

The chain carries TRBV2 and TRBJ1-6; the D gene is possibly TRBD1 (5 bases). The CDR3 loop spans 13 amino acids. The V end was cut by 4 bases, the J end by 7 bases, with 8 bases between. Looked up from germline, CDR1 is SNHLY and CDR2 is FYNNEI. CDR3 DNA: TGTGCCAGCAGTGTCTCAGGGAATTCACCCCTCCACTTT. Protein: CASSVSGNSPLHF.

V usage is TRBV5-1 and J usage is TRBJ2-1; TRBD1 aligns across 7 bases. The CDR3 runs 16 residues. CDR1 and CDR2 (germline): SGHRS, YFSETQ. V lost 0 bases and J lost 2; bases outside the gene matches: 5. CDR3 region: CASSLVVTGPYNEQFF. Written as DNA, the CDR3 is TGCGCCAGCAGCTTGGTCGTGACAGGGCCCTACAATGAGCAGTTCTTC.

The CDR3 is CASSLEAGPLSYGYTF. DNA of the CDR3: TGTGCCAGCAGCTTAGAGGCAGGACCCCTATCCTATGGCTACACCTTC. The chain joins TRBV11-1 to TRBJ1-2; D ambiguous. The germline V gene encodes CDR1 SGHAT and CDR2 FQDESV (reference sequence). Trimming stripped 1 base from V and 4 bases from J, with 16 bases between. The CDR3 has 16 residues.

This clone was seen more than once but under ten times. The V call is TRBV7-6, the J call TRBJ1-6, with 10 bases lining up with TRBD1. The CDR3 covers 16 residues. V shed 3 bases, J shed 9 bases, and the junction held 8 bases outside the gene matches. Germline loops: CDR1 SGHVS, CDR2 FNYEAQ. The DNA for the CDR3 is TGTGCCAGCAGCTTCGACCCCGGGACAGGGGTTTCACCCCTCCACTTT. This encodes CASSFDPGTGVSPLHF.

V is TRBV6-5 and J is TRBJ2-1; D might be TRBD1 or TRBD2, each matching 5 bases. V lost 2 bases, J lost 10 bases, and 12 bases lay in between. The CDR3 extends over 13 amino acids. Germline CDR1 MNHEY, CDR2 SVGAGI. CDR3 in DNA: TGTGCCAGCAGTTACGACTACGACAGCGAGCAGTTCTTC. This gives the protein CASSYDYDSEQFF.